A selection of T cell receptor beta chains follows, all from one sample in a study of cytomegalovirus exposure and HLA in healthy donors. The repertoire was sequenced with immunoSEQ multiplex PCR; TCRdb's copy has only in-frame clones and lacks some. The table records some 180,000 clones, 75% to 90% of them present only once. The sample consisted of PBMCs. These receptors originate from a girl under 18 in good health and CMV-seropositive. Both conserved end residues are part of each CDR3. A D gene is named only where the DNA matches it firmly. For some rows the clone size is stated as once, few or many, or as a class when expanded; others skip it.

j_gene	v_gene	d_gene	abundance	CDR3aa	CDR3nt
TRBJ1-1	TRBV30	NA	NA	CAWSQRDTEAFF	TGTGCCTGGAGTCAGAGGGACACTGAAGCTTTCTTT
TRBJ2-1	TRBV6-5	TRBD2	few	CASNPGLAPYNEQFF	TGTGCCAGCAACCCGGGACTAGCACCTTACAATGAGCAGTTCTTC
TRBJ1-2	TRBV19	TRBD1	NA	CATAQGAINGYTF	TGTGCCACCGCACAGGGGGCAATCAATGGCTACACCTTC
TRBJ1-5	TRBV2	TRBD1	NA	CASNNRGSRNQPQHF	TGTGCCAGCAACAACAGGGGATCGCGCAATCAGCCCCAGCATTTT
TRBJ1-2	TRBV5-1	NA	NA	CASSYQGGGYTF	TGCGCCAGCAGCTACCAAGGGGGTGGCTACACCTTC
TRBJ2-1	TRBV2	TRBD2	NA	CASSDASREFHEQFF	TGTGCCAGCAGCGACGCTTCGCGGGAGTTCCATGAGCAGTTCTTC
TRBJ2-6	TRBV11-2	TRBD2	few	CASRRGRGSGANVLTF	TGTGCCAGCAGACGGGGGAGGGGCTCTGGGGCCAACGTCCTGACTTTC
TRBJ1-5	TRBV10-3	NA	NA	CAISKTDGNQPQHF	TGTGCCATCAGCAAGACAGACGGTAATCAGCCCCAGCATTTT
TRBJ1-1	TRBV7-8	NA	NA	CASSLLTGRVEAFF	TGTGCCAGCAGCTTACTCACAGGCCGAGTTGAAGCTTTCTTT
TRBJ2-7	TRBV27	NA	NA	CASSLGAGREQYF	TGTGCCAGCAGTTTAGGGGCGGGGCGCGAGCAGTACTTC
TRBJ1-6	TRBV6-1	NA	NA	CASSELGAYNSPLHF	TGTGCCAGCAGTGAGCTCGGGGCCTATAATTCACCCCTCCACTTT
TRBJ2-3	TRBV7-9	TRBD2	NA	CASSLPSGLAGTDTQYF	TGTGCCAGCAGCCTCCCTTCGGGACTAGCGGGCACAGATACGCAGTATTTT
TRBJ2-7	TRBV27	NA	NA	CASSYGRKYEQYF	TGTGCCAGCAGCTATGGGCGAAAATACGAGCAGTACTTC
TRBJ2-5	TRBV7-9	TRBD2	NA	CASSLGTSAALETQYF	TGTGCCAGCAGCTTAGGGACTAGCGCGGCATTAGAGACCCAGTACTTC
TRBJ2-6	TRBV7-2	NA	NA	CASSLAFPSGANVLTF	TGTGCCAGCAGCTTAGCGTTCCCGTCTGGGGCCAACGTCCTGACTTTC
TRBJ2-7	TRBV5-1	TRBD1	NA	CASSLRDRGLGEQYF	TGCGCCAGCAGCTTGCGAGACAGGGGGCTGGGCGAGCAGTACTTC
TRBJ2-1	TRBV18	NA	NA	CASSPNPRPHNEQFF	TGTGCCAGCTCACCAAACCCTAGGCCCCACAATGAGCAGTTCTTC
TRBJ2-3	TRBV6-5	TRBD1	NA	CASSWGTGVSTDTQYF	TGTGCCAGCAGTTGGGGGACAGGGGTTAGCACAGATACGCAGTATTTT
TRBJ2-7	TRBV5-4	NA	NA	CASRAAESYEQYF	TGTGCCAGCAGGGCGGCGGAGTCCTACGAGCAGTACTTC
TRBJ1-2	TRBV9	NA	NA	CASSDTRTGQSFNYGYTF	TGTGCCAGCAGCGACACCAGAACAGGACAGTCCTTTAACTATGGCTACACCTTC
TRBJ2-1	TRBV30	TRBD2	NA	CAWKLPGARGLAGGNNEQFF	TGTGCCTGGAAGCTACCGGGGGCGCGGGGACTAGCGGGAGGGAACAATGAGCAGTTCTTC
TRBJ1-4	TRBV4-3	TRBD1	few	CASSQATGGGEKLFF	TGCGCCAGCAGCCAAGCGACAGGGGGAGGTGAAAAACTGTTTTTT
TRBJ2-7	TRBV7-2	NA	NA	CASSSRVLSWQYF	TGTGCCAGCAGTTCACGCGTTTTGTCATGGCAGTACTTC
TRBJ1-4	TRBV5-1	TRBD1	NA	CASSRRTGANEKLFF	TGCGCCAGCAGCCGACGGACAGGGGCTAATGAAAAACTGTTTTTT
TRBJ2-2	TRBV4-3	TRBD1	NA	CASSQERTGGWTGELFF	TGCGCCAGCAGCCAAGAACGGACAGGGGGGTGGACCGGGGAGCTGTTTTTT
TRBJ2-5	TRBV7-3	TRBD2	NA	CASSRGTAGGETQYF	TGTGCCAGCAGCAGAGGGACTGCCGGGGGGGAGACCCAGTACTTC
TRBJ1-3	TRBV5-1	TRBD1	NA	CASSSGTEGNTIYF	TGCGCCAGCAGCTCTGGGACAGAGGGAAACACCATATATTTT
TRBJ1-3	TRBV5-1	NA	once	CASSLASPDSGNTIYF	TGCGCCAGCAGCTTGGCCTCCCCAGACTCTGGAAACACCATATATTTT
TRBJ2-1	TRBV29-1	TRBD2	NA	CSVVIAGYEQFF	TGCAGCGTTGTGATAGCGGGATACGAGCAGTTCTTC
TRBJ2-3	TRBV29-1	TRBD2	NA	CSVLRLAGVVGTDTQYF	TGCAGCGTACTCAGACTAGCGGGAGTAGTAGGGACAGATACGCAGTATTTT
TRBJ2-2	TRBV7-9	TRBD1	NA	CASSLKGQGATGELFF	TGTGCCAGCAGCTTAAAGGGACAGGGGGCAACCGGGGAGCTGTTTTTT
TRBJ2-5	TRBV14	NA	NA	CASSSFWPGNQETQYF	TGTGCCAGCAGCTCCTTCTGGCCAGGCAACCAAGAGACCCAGTACTTC
TRBJ2-5	TRBV7-9	TRBD1	NA	CASSPGTGMETQYF	TGTGCCAGCAGCCCTGGGACAGGGATGGAGACCCAGTACTTC
TRBJ2-2	TRBV5-4	NA	once	CASSRTAGNTGELFF	TGTGCCAGCAGCCGAACAGCGGGTAACACCGGGGAGCTGTTTTTT
TRBJ2-5	TRBV5-4	TRBD2	NA	CASSLGSGGFTETQYF	TGTGCCAGCAGCTTGGGTTCGGGAGGGTTCACGGAGACCCAGTACTTC
TRBJ1-2	TRBV20-1	NA	few	CSANIRYGYTF	TGCAGTGCCAACATACGCTATGGCTACACCTTC
TRBJ2-1	TRBV6-5	TRBD2	NA	CASSYSLAGAYNEQFF	TGTGCCAGCAGTTACTCACTAGCGGGAGCCTACAATGAGCAGTTCTTC
TRBJ1-5	TRBV30	NA	once	CAWSQDISNQPQHF	TGTGCCTGGAGTCAGGACATTAGCAATCAGCCCCAGCATTTT
TRBJ1-2	TRBV29-1	NA	NA	CSSQGLYGYTF	TGCAGCAGCCAGGGACTCTATGGCTACACCTTC
TRBJ1-5	TRBV7-8	NA	NA	CASSPDNQPQHF	TGTGCCAGCAGCCCAGATAATCAGCCCCAGCATTTT
TRBJ2-1	TRBV7-9	TRBD2	NA	CASSVGAGGTNEQFF	TGTGCCAGCAGCGTGGGAGCGGGAGGGACCAATGAGCAGTTCTTC
TRBJ2-5	TRBV2	NA	NA	CASSEWGLLQETQYF	TGTGCCAGCAGTGAATGGGGACTTCTACAAGAGACCCAGTACTTC
TRBJ1-1	TRBV19	NA	few	CASSIGRQGNTEAFF	TGTGCCAGTAGTATAGGTCGGCAGGGGAACACTGAAGCTTTCTTT
TRBJ1-6	TRBV30	TRBD1	NA	CAWRPDRGPPLHF	TGTGCCTGGAGACCCGACAGGGGGCCACCCCTCCACTTT
TRBJ2-1	TRBV19	NA	NA	CATQSERRSYNEQFF	TGTGCCACCCAATCTGAGAGAAGATCCTACAATGAGCAGTTCTTC
TRBJ2-1	TRBV4-2	TRBD2	NA	CASSQETPSGSSYNEQFF	TGTGCCAGCAGCCAAGAAACGCCTAGCGGGAGCTCCTACAATGAGCAGTTCTTC
TRBJ1-1	TRBV2	NA	NA	CASSEAFTGNTEAFF	TGTGCCAGCAGTGAAGCCTTCACAGGGAACACTGAAGCTTTCTTT
TRBJ2-7	TRBV5-1	NA	NA	CASSPRGFTQGTGYEQYF	TGCGCCAGCAGCCCGAGAGGATTCACACAGGGAACAGGTTACGAGCAGTACTTC
TRBJ2-3	TRBV6-1	TRBD1	NA	CASKDRGADTQYF	TGTGCCAGCAAGGACAGGGGCGCAGATACGCAGTATTTT
TRBJ2-7	TRBV6-1	NA	NA	CASSGTPWGYEQYF	TGTGCCAGCTCCGGGACACCCTGGGGCTACGAGCAGTACTTC
TRBJ2-3	TRBV4-3	TRBD2	once	CASRRLATSTDTQYF	TGCGCCAGCAGACGACTAGCGACTAGCACAGATACGCAGTATTTT
TRBJ2-7	TRBV5-1	TRBD1	NA	CASSHGTDPSYEQYF	TGCGCCAGCAGCCACGGGACAGACCCTTCCTACGAGCAGTACTTC
TRBJ1-2	TRBV4-1	NA	NA	CASSQVNLYGYTF	TGCGCCAGCAGCCAAGTGAACTTATATGGCTACACCTTC
TRBJ2-3	TRBV25-1	TRBD1	NA	CASSRSGGRTDTQYF	TGTGCCAGCAGTAGATCAGGGGGCCGGACAGATACGCAGTATTTT
TRBJ2-5	TRBV10-1	TRBD2	NA	CASSEYGTSGSLETQYF	TGCGCCAGCAGTGAGTACGGGACTAGCGGGAGTTTGGAGACCCAGTACTTC